The source of this T cell receptor beta chain is a study of CD8 T cells in ankylosing spondylitis. This clonotype was counted many times. The antigen is unknown. V shed 4 bases and J 6 bases; nucleotides not matched to a gene: 6. This CDR3 is built from 15 residues. Germline lookup yields CDR1 MNHEY and CDR2 SVGAGI. Study-level points and caveats: There was a TCR beta motif, made of 7 to 9 highly homologous variants, that appeared characteristic of ankylosing spondylitis blood. Disease-associated clonotypes exhibited CD8+ identity and were relatively infrequent in peripheral blood.

Library preparation for TCR beta used quantitative 5'-RACE with molecular barcodes. MiXCR was run by TCRdb on the 5' RACE reads, yielding one entry per CDR3 protein. The sample lists tens of thousands of distinct CDR3 sequences, 5.3% seen once, with about 2.2% in the top ten. This chain connects TRBV6-5 to TRBJ2-1; 10 bases line up with TRBD2. This TCR came from a male donor with ankylosing spondylitis or in good health (not recorded which). The material sequenced was blood, either unsorted or a sorted T cell fraction (not recorded which). The CDR3 here is CASSFERGGSNEQFF. In DNA form, the CDR3 reads TGTGCCAGCAGTTTCGAGCGGGGGGGCTCCAATGAGCAGTTCTTC.